This entry concerns a single TCR beta chain. What it recognizes is unknown. A multiplex PCR was run with 60 Vbeta primers and 13 Jbeta primers. This table comes from immunoSEQ multiplex PCR, and its TCRdb copy is limited to in-frame clones, with some not included. The repertoire holds some 120,000 clones, 81% seen once, with approximately 4% in the top ten. These data belong to a study of cytomegalovirus exposure and HLA in healthy donors. Study-wide results and limits: Reported findings show TCR beta sequences accurately forecast HLA-A and HLA-B alleles in most subjects. A list of roughly 160 TCR beta chains associated with cytomegalovirus was given.

The CDR3 is 14 residues long. V lost 6 bases to trimming and J lost 2 bases; unmatched junction nucleotides: 6. Looked up from germline, CDR1 is LNHDA and CDR2 is SQIVND (reference sequence). The sample comprised PBMCs. The chain links TRBV19 to TRBJ2-5, with 7 bases fitting TRBD1. This sequence was found in a man younger than 30 in good health and CMV-seropositive. CDR3 protein: CASRGTAVQETQYF. The CDR3 DNA sequence: TGTGCCAGTAGAGGGACAGCGGTTCAAGAGACCCAGTACTTC.